This TCR beta chain comes out of a study of T cells in tuberculosis. As concerns this clone: Its antigen is undetermined.

Study observations and caveats: Classification accuracy was 87% (AUROC approximately 0.89) with the GMM-specific repertoire. GMM-specific TCRs were nearer to active tuberculosis alpha repertoires, suggesting expansion.

Produced via immunoSEQ multiplex PCR; TCRdb's table is partial and in-frame only. The sample carries fewer than 40,000 clones, approximately 94% recorded once. The CDR3 runs 12 residues. Trimming cost V 2 bases and J 4 bases, with 3 bases left between them. In germline, CDR1 is SGHTA, CDR2 FQGNSA. The TCR originated in a donor aged 10 to 29 with latent tuberculosis or without tuberculosis infection. This chain links TRBV7-2 with TRBJ1-3; no reliable D call. The sequencing sample was made of PBMCs. CDR3 in amino acids: CASSLQGNTIYF. The CDR3 nucleotides are TGTGCCAGCAGCTTACAGGGAAACACCATATATTTT.